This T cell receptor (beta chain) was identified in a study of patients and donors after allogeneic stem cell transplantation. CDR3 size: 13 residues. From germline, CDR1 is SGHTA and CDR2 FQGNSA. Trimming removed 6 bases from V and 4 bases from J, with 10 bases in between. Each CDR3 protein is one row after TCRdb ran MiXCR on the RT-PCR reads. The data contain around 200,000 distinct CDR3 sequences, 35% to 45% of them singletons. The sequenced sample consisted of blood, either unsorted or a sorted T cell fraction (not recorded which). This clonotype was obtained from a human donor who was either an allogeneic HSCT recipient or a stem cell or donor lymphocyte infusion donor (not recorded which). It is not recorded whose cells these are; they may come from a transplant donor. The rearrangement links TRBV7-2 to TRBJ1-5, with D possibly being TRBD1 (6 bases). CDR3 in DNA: TGTGCCAGCAGTCAGAGGGGGAATCAGCCCCAGCATTTT. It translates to CASSQRGNQPQHF.